This T cell receptor (beta chain) came from a study of beta chain features in type 1 diabetes. Regarding the study as a whole: The cDNA sequencing approach could over-represent high-TCR-expressing cells.

Germline V gene lookup returns CDR1 MGHRA and CDR2 YSYEKL. This CDR3 spans 16 amino acids. Trimming removed 0 bases at V and 1 base at J, with 9 bases between. Cells sorted by CD45RO/CCR7/CD25/CD127/CD95/CD27 comprised CD4+ naive, central memory, regulatory and stem cell-like memory cells. Reverse transcription of all isolated RNA meant that expressed TCRB transcripts were sequenced. Libraries were prepared by immunoSEQ multiplex PCR; TCRdb keeps only in-frame clonotypes and omits some of them. Among 200,000 to 250,000 clones listed, 25% to 30% were seen once. Points on this clone: Its cognate antigen is unknown.

This TCR came from a man aged 25-45 years in good health. Sequencing used central memory CD4+ T cells from blood. V gene TRBV4-1 combines with J gene TRBJ1-4, with a tentative D call TRBD1 (5 bases). For the CDR3, the DNA is TGCGCCAGCAGCCAAGAGGCGGGGGGAACTAATGAAAAACTGTTTTTT. This codes for CASSQEAGGTNEKLFF.